This T cell receptor (beta chain) is drawn from a study of metastatic and nonmetastatic thyroid tumors. Thyroid surgery had not been preceded by any treatment in any patient. This clone was observed many times. TCRdb reanalyzed the PCR reads with MiXCR. The sample yields about 12,000 clones, over 25% seen once. Sequenced sample: tumor tissue. This receptor was obtained from a male donor with papillary thyroid cancer or a benign thyroid nodule (not recorded which). Some clones in this sample may be carry-over from other donors' samples.

CDR3 nucleotide sequence: TGTGCCAGCAGCCCGGTCGGGGGAACAGATACGCAGTATTTT. Translating gives CASSPVGGTDTQYF. The J gene is TRBJ2-3, the V gene TRBV7-3, with D perhaps TRBD2 (6 bases). The CDR3 spans 14 residues. The V gene lost 5 bases and the J gene lost 3 bases, with 12 bases spanning the gap. The germline V gene has CDR1 SGHTA and CDR2 FQGTGA.